These 30 T cell receptor beta chains were sequenced from one sample in a study of CD8 T cells in Susac syndrome. Random hexamers primed reverse transcription of about 0.5 to 1 ug RNA. From the immunoSEQ multiplex PCR reads, TCRdb called clonotypes with MiXCR, one entry per CDR3 protein. This table has about 150,000 distinct CDR3 sequences, roughly 94% appearing once. What was sequenced was CD8+ T cells from PBMCs. These receptors were taken from a human donor with multiple sclerosis.

The chain carries TRBV2 and TRBJ1-4, with 7 positions matching TRBD1. The CDR3 is 15 amino acids. The germline V gene encodes CDR1 SNHLY and CDR2 FYNNEI. V lost 6 bases, J lost 4 bases, and 8 bases stayed unmatched. CDR3 in DNA: TGTGCCAGCAGCACAGGGGACCGCTTTAATGAAAAACTGTTTTTT. Its translation: CASSTGDRFNEKLFF.

CDR3 sequence (DNA): TGTGCCAGCAGCGTCAGGGGTATTAATCAGCCCCAGCATTTT. Amino acids: CASSVRGINQPQHF. This chain joins TRBV28 and TRBJ1-5; perhaps TRBD1 as D (6 bases). The CDR3 is 14 amino acids. V was cut by 6 bases and J by 4 bases, with 13 bases left in between. Per germline, CDR1 MDHEN and CDR2 SYDVKM.

J is TRBJ1-1 and V is TRBV12-3 or TRBV12-4; D gene uncertain. The CDR3 totals 8 residues. V lost 8 bases and J 12 bases, leaving 7 bases between the germline ends. CDR3 region: CASGETFF. CDR3 DNA: TGTGCCAGCGGGGAGACTTTCTTT.

The V gene is TRBV27, the J gene TRBJ1-2; tentative D call: TRBD1 (6 bases). CDR1 and CDR2 from the germline V gene are MNHEY and SMNVEV (reference sequence). The CDR3 contains 15 residues. V shed 2 bases and J shed 7 bases, with 17 bases lying between them. Written as DNA, the CDR3 is TGTGCCAGCAGTTTACAGGACAGTCCGCCGGGTGGCTACACCTTC. It is translated as CASSLQDSPPGGYTF.

This clonotype was picked up one time. The genes are TRBV7-9 and TRBJ2-7; possibly TRBD1 for D (6 bases). Germline V gene sequence: CDR1 SEHNR, CDR2 FQNEAQ (reference sequence). V was shortened by 4 bases and J by 1 base, with 11 bases between the two germline ends. The CDR3 has 14 amino acids. In DNA, the CDR3 is TGTGCCAGCAGCTACACTGGACAGTCCTACGAGCAGTACTTC. This codes for CASSYTGQSYEQYF.

The chain employs TRBV6-2 or TRBV6-3 and TRBJ1-2; maybe TRBD1 (6 bases). The CDR3 contains 12 residues. Trimming pared 6 bases from V and 3 bases from J, leaving 8 bases between. The germline V gene has CDR1 MNHEY and CDR2 SVGEGT. In DNA, the CDR3 is TGTGCCAGCAGAGGGGGGGACTATGGCTACACCTTC. Amino acids: CASRGGDYGYTF.

The chain combines TRBV29-1 with TRBJ2-1; D not certain. This CDR3 is 11 amino acids long. CDR1 is SQVTM and CDR2 is ANQGSEA in the germline V gene. V dropped 1 base and J dropped 9 bases, with 7 bases sitting between them. This CDR3 reads CSVEGTAEQFF. The CDR3 nucleotides read TGCAGCGTTGAAGGAACTGCTGAGCAGTTCTTC.

The chain recombines TRBV28 with TRBJ2-7; D is unresolved. Germline V gene data show CDR1 as MDHEN and CDR2 as SYDVKM. V lost 5 bases, J lost 0 bases, and 8 bases lay in between. The CDR3 extends over 13 amino acids. Here the CDR3 reads CASSPVYSYEQYF. In DNA form, the CDR3 reads TGTGCCAGCAGTCCCGTGTACTCCTACGAGCAGTACTTC.

The rearrangement links TRBV2 to TRBJ2-3; D not resolved. This CDR3 is built from 15 residues. CDR1 is SNHLY and CDR2 is FYNNEI in the germline V gene. Trimming took off 2 bases at V and 3 bases at J, with 12 bases between the two ends. This CDR3 reads CASSERPSRTDTQYF. DNA of the CDR3: TGTGCCAGCAGTGAAAGGCCTTCCCGAACAGATACGCAGTATTTT.

The CDR3 region is CASSLAPPGTGASEQYF. The CDR3 region has the DNA TGTGCCAGCAGTTTAGCGCCTCCGGGGACAGGGGCTTCCGAGCAGTACTTC. This chain links TRBV12-3 or TRBV12-4 with TRBJ2-7, with 10 bases lining up with TRBD1. The CDR3 totals 17 residues. With V trimmed by 0 bases and J by 6 bases, 11 bases remained unmatched.

The rearrangement links TRBV19 to TRBJ1-2; 9 nucleotides match TRBD1. Germline V gene lookup returns CDR1 LNHDA and CDR2 SQIVND (reference sequence). Trimming at V came to 5 bases and at J to 5 bases, leaving 9 bases not matched to a gene. This CDR3 is built from 15 residues. Here the CDR3 DNA reads TGTGCCAGTAGTGGATTTTTCGGGACAGGGTATGGCTACACCTTC. This codes for CASSGFFGTGYGYTF.

The chain links TRBV12-3 or TRBV12-4 to TRBJ2-1; no clear D gene. V was cut by 3 bases and J by 0 bases, with 12 bases left in between. The CDR3 consists of 16 residues. The CDR3 nucleotides are TGTGCCAGCAGTTTGGGCCCCCCGAGCTCCTACAATGAGCAGTTCTTC. The encoded protein is CASSLGPPSSYNEQFF.

The rearrangement links TRBV2 to TRBJ2-1; D possibly matches TRBD1 or TRBD2 (5 bases each). CDR1 SNHLY and CDR2 FYNNEI come from the germline V gene. Trimming removed 4 bases from V and 6 bases from J, with 7 bases in between. The CDR3 runs 12 residues. This CDR3 reads CASSAGGNEQFF. The CDR3 nucleotides read TGTGCCAGCAGTGCTGGGGGCAATGAGCAGTTCTTC. The variable domain in full, completed from reference TRBV2 and TRBJ2-1, reads EPEVTQTPSHQVTQMGQEVILRCVPISNHLYFYWYRQILGQKVEFLVSFYNNEISEKSEIFDDQFSVERPDGSNFTLKIRSTKLEDSAMYFCASSAGGNEQFFGPGTRLTVL.

V gene TRBV20-1 combines with J gene TRBJ2-7; 8 bases are shared with TRBD1. The V gene's germline CDR1 is DFQATT and CDR2 SNEGSKA (reference sequence). The CDR3 is 14 amino acids. V lost 0 bases and J lost 3; bases outside the gene matches: 4. This CDR3 reads CSARDFDRGYEQYF. The CDR3 nucleotides are TGCAGTGCTAGAGATTTTGACAGGGGCTACGAGCAGTACTTC.

This chain links TRBV12-5 with TRBJ2-2; no definite D call. The CDR3 totals 11 residues. Trimming stripped 7 bases from V and 6 bases from J, with 6 bases between. Per the germline V gene, CDR1 is LGHNT and CDR2 is FRNRAP. Here the CDR3 DNA reads TGTGCTAGTGCCCACCCCGGGGAGCTGTTTTTT. It translates to CASAHPGELFF.

The CDR3 nucleotides read TGCAGTGCTAGAGGAGGGACAGCAAACACCGGGGAGCTGTTTTTT. Amino acid sequence: CSARGGTANTGELFF. This chain links TRBV20-1 with TRBJ2-2; 7 bases are shared with TRBD1. Unmatched junction bases numbered 4, after V lost 1 base and J lost 2 bases. The length of the CDR3 is 15 residues. Germline lookup yields CDR1 DFQATT and CDR2 SNEGSKA (reference sequence).

This clonotype was counted a single time. The chain carries TRBV14 and TRBJ2-1, with 7 bases that match TRBD1. Germline V gene sequence: CDR1 SGHDN, CDR2 FVKESK. The CDR3 consists of 13 residues. V shed 1 base, J shed 9 bases, and the junction held 3 bases outside the gene matches. As DNA, the CDR3 is TGTGCCAGCAGCCAAGGACAGGGACCTGAGCAGTTCTTC. It yields the protein CASSQGQGPEQFF. The full variable domain, with the rest looked up from reference TRBV14 and TRBJ2-1, is EAGVTQFPSHSVIEKGQTVTLRCDPISGHDNLYWYRRVMGKEIKFLLHFVKESKQDESGMPNNRFLAERTGGTYSTLKVQPAELEDSGVYFCASSQGQGPEQFFGPGTRLTVL.

The V gene is TRBV7-9, the J gene TRBJ1-2; 7 bases map to TRBD1. This CDR3 is built from 13 residues. Germline values: CDR1 SEHNR, CDR2 FQNEAQ (reference sequence). Unmatched junction bases numbered 5, after V lost 5 bases and J lost 5 bases. The CDR3 DNA sequence: TGTGCCAGCAGCAACGACAGGGTTTATGGCTACACCTTC. Translated, it gives CASSNDRVYGYTF.

The chain joins TRBV4-2 to TRBJ1-1, with 10 bases identical to TRBD1. The CDR3 is 10 amino acids. Trimming removed 9 bases from V and 8 bases from J; junction bases left unmatched: 0. CDR1 and CDR2 (germline): LGHNA, YNFKEQ. The CDR3 nucleotides are TGTGCCAGGACAGGGGGCGAAGCTTTCTTT. This codes for CARTGGEAFF.

This clonotype appeared a single time. The V gene is TRBV5-6, the J gene TRBJ2-7; D is perhaps TRBD2 (6 bases). CDR1 is SGHDT, CDR2 YYEEEE, per germline. CDR3 length: 14 amino acids. Trimming removed 2 bases at V and 7 bases at J, with 16 bases between. CDR3 sequence (DNA): TGTGCCAGCAGCTTTCTGTCGGCGGGATCTGAGCAGTACTTC. It specifies CASSFLSAGSEQYF.

With respect to this clonotype: Compared with germline, one end of the junction differs, possibly owing to a read error. V gene TRBV28 combines with J gene TRBJ1-4; D not certain. Per the germline V gene, CDR1 is MDHEN and CDR2 is SYDVKM. There are 16 residues in the CDR3. CDR3 protein: CASSSTGGKINGKLFF. CDR3 nucleotide sequence: TGTGCCAGCAGTTCTACGGGCGGGAAGATTAATGGAAAACTGTTTTTT.

This chain uses TRBV2 with TRBJ2-7; 7 bases fit TRBD2. V lost 5 bases and J lost 5; bases outside the gene matches: 3. CDR1 SNHLY and CDR2 FYNNEI come from the germline V gene. The CDR3 covers 12 residues. The CDR3 protein is CASSPLANEQYF. CDR3 nucleotides: TGTGCCAGCAGTCCACTAGCGAACGAGCAGTACTTC.

The chain has TRBV3-1 and TRBJ1-3; D ambiguous. Between the trimmed V and J ends, which lost 0 bases and 6 bases, there was a span of 6 bases. CDR1 is LGHDT, CDR2 YNNKEL, per germline (reference sequence). The CDR3 runs 13 residues. For the CDR3, the DNA is TGTGCCAGCAGCCAAGAGGGTCTAAACACCATATATTTT. The encoded protein is CASSQEGLNTIYF.

The genes are TRBV20-1 and TRBJ1-5; no reliable D call. The V end was cut by 3 bases, the J end by 4 bases, with 13 bases between. This CDR3 comprises 14 residues. In germline, CDR1 is DFQATT, CDR2 SNEGSKA (reference sequence). CDR3 nucleotides: TGCAGTGCTAGGGAGGGTTTGTGGAATCAGCCCCAGCATTTT. As protein: CSAREGLWNQPQHF.

The V call is TRBV9, the J call TRBJ2-3; D not resolved. Germline CDR1 and CDR2: SGDLS and YYNGEE. This CDR3 region has 11 residues. The V end was cut by 4 bases, the J end by 2 bases, with 2 bases between. As DNA, the CDR3 is TGTGCCAGCAGCACCACAGATACGCAGTATTTT. This translates into CASSTTDTQYF.

The CDR3: CAIGLAGTNYEQYF. For the CDR3, the DNA is TGTGCCATCGGACTAGCGGGGACCAACTACGAGCAGTACTTC. This chain joins TRBV10-3 and TRBJ2-7, with TRBD2 matching over 12 bases. The CDR3 length is 14 residues. V gave up 8 bases and J gave up 3 bases; unmatched junction bases: 5. Germline V gene data show CDR1 as ENHRY and CDR2 as SYGVKD.

This rearrangement joins TRBV3-1 to TRBJ2-2; 10 bases are a match to TRBD2. This CDR3 spans 17 amino acids. Trimming cost V 4 bases and J 7 bases; bases outside gene matches: 12. Germline assignment: CDR1 LGHDT and CDR2 YNNKEL (reference sequence). CDR3 sequence: CASSPGQRLAGDGELFF. DNA of the CDR3: TGTGCCAGCAGCCCCGGTCAAAGGCTAGCGGGAGACGGGGAGCTGTTTTTT.

The CDR3 region has the DNA TGTGCCAGCAGTTTGTCCCGCGGAGACGTAGGGCGGGGGGCTGGGGAGACCCAGTACTTC. Translated: CASSLSRGDVGRGAGETQYF. The J gene is TRBJ2-5, the V gene TRBV27, with 8 bases aligning to TRBD2. Unmatched junction bases numbered 23, after V lost 3 bases and J lost 5 bases. The CDR3 totals 20 residues. Germline values: CDR1 MNHEY, CDR2 SMNVEV (reference sequence).

V is TRBV30 and J is TRBJ1-2, with 10 bases fitting TRBD1. The V and J ends lost 6 bases and 8 bases, in that order; junction bases with no gene match: 6. Germline CDR1 and CDR2: GTSNPN and SVGIG (reference sequence). There are 12 residues in the CDR3. The CDR3 bases are TGTGCCTGTTCCGGGACAGGGGAAGGCTACACCTTC. This gives the protein CACSGTGEGYTF.

This sequence joins TRBV7-9 and TRBJ2-7, with D perhaps TRBD1 or TRBD2 (5 bases each). The CDR3 is 15 amino acids. V was shortened by 2 bases and J by 0 bases, with 11 bases between the two germline ends. Per the germline V gene, CDR1 is SEHNR and CDR2 is FQNEAQ (reference sequence). The CDR3 DNA sequence: TGTGCCAGCAGCTTAAAGGGGAGAGTCTCCTACGAGCAGTACTTC. Residues: CASSLKGRVSYEQYF.